This entry lists 5 T cell receptor beta chains sequenced from one sample in a study of blood T cell repertoires in COVID-19. Sequencing was performed with immunoSEQ multiplex PCR; in TCRdb, only in-frame clones are kept and a portion is missing. The repertoire holds 200,000 to 300,000 clones, with around four fifths as singletons. Sequenced input: peripheral blood. The receptors shown here come from a woman aged 55-75 years with active or convalescent COVID-19.

The chain couples TRBV19 to TRBJ2-3; 11 bases agree with TRBD1. The CDR3 extends over 16 amino acids. Germline CDR1 LNHDA, CDR2 SQIVND (reference sequence). V shed 4 bases and J 3 bases; nucleotides not matched to a gene: 6. The CDR3, as DNA: TGTGCCAGTAGTAGGGACGGGACAGGGGGTACAGATACGCAGTATTTT. Its protein is CASSRDGTGGTDTQYF.

V and J are TRBV12-5 and TRBJ1-5; no definite D call. The CDR3 sequence is 17 residues long. Trimming pared 0 bases from V and 2 bases from J, leaving 14 bases between. Germline V gene lookup returns CDR1 LGHNT and CDR2 FRNRAP. This CDR3 reads CASGLVLEGSGNQPQHF. The CDR3 coding sequence is TGTGCTAGTGGTTTGGTACTGGAGGGTTCGGGCAATCAGCCCCAGCATTTT.

The chain combines TRBV7-9 with TRBJ2-1; 13 nucleotides match TRBD2. After removal of 5 bases from V and 9 bases from J, the junction contained 1 base not matched to a gene. The germline gives CDR1 SEHNR, CDR2 FQNEAQ (reference sequence). CDR3 length: 13 residues. The CDR3 protein is CASSGLAGVEQFF. Here the CDR3 DNA reads TGTGCCAGCAGCGGACTAGCGGGAGTTGAGCAGTTCTTC. Using reference TRBV7-9 and TRBJ2-1 for the parts outside the CDR3, the full variable domain is DTGVSQNPRHKITKRGQNVTFRCDPISEHNRLYWYRQTLGQGPEFLTYFQNEAQLEKSRLLSDRFSAERPKGSFSTLEIQRTEQGDSAMYLCASSGLAGVEQFFGPGTRLTVL.

The chain couples TRBV28 to TRBJ2-3; D remains unclear. The CDR3 is 15 residues long. V was trimmed by 5 bases and J by 4 bases, leaving 16 bases between them. Germline V gene sequence: CDR1 MDHEN, CDR2 SYDVKM. Written as DNA, the CDR3 is TGTGCCAGCAGTCCACCGGGTATTAATGCAGATACGCAGTATTTT. Its protein product is CASSPPGINADTQYF.

This chain joins TRBV11-2 and TRBJ2-1, with D possibly being TRBD1 (7 bases). Germline loops: CDR1 SGHAT, CDR2 FQNNGV. This CDR3 spans 18 amino acids. The ends were cut back, 5 bases at V and 5 bases at J, with 25 bases in the middle. The CDR3 coding sequence is TGTGCCAGCAGCCGGCGTGGAGGGGGCGCTTGGAGAAACAATGAGCAGTTCTTC. Its protein product is CASSRRGGGAWRNNEQFF.